This is a list of T cell receptor beta chains from one sample in a study of T cells in localized non-small cell lung cancer. Clones were read by immunoSEQ multiplex PCR, and TCRdb kept only the in-frame ones, dropping some. The data hold around 78,000 clones, with over 75% observed a single time. Source: peripheral blood, taken before any cancer treatment. Receptors were obtained from a female donor at least 60 years old with stage I lung adenocarcinoma. CDR3s include the opening cysteine and the closing phenylalanine or tryptophan. The order of the fields is CDR3 protein, CDR3 DNA, D gene, J gene, V gene, clone size. D genes are given only for firm matches. Not every row has a clone size; where given, it reads once, few, many or a size class.

CDR3: CASSLWAGGPDEQYF
DNA: TGTGCCAGCAGTTTATGGGCGGGAGGGCCCGACGAGCAGTACTTC
D: TRBD2
J: TRBJ2-7
V: TRBV28
size: -

CDR3: CASSYSEGYEQYF
DNA: TGTGCCAGCAGTTACTCCGAGGGGTACGAGCAGTACTTC
D: -
J: TRBJ2-7
V: TRBV6-5
size: once

CDR3: CASSPTDGNEQFF
DNA: TGTGCCAGCAGCCCTACAGATGGCAATGAGCAGTTCTTC
D: -
J: TRBJ2-1
V: TRBV11-3
size: -

CDR3: CASSTSGVETQYF
DNA: TGTGCCAGTAGTACTAGCGGGGTTGAGACCCAGTACTTC
D: TRBD2
J: TRBJ2-5
V: TRBV19
size: -

CDR3: CASSISGNTGELFF
DNA: TGTGCCAGTAGTATAAGCGGGAACACCGGGGAGCTGTTTTTT
D: -
J: TRBJ2-2
V: TRBV19
size: -

CDR3: CASRTRDTDTQYF
DNA: TGTGCCAGTCGGACTCGGGATACAGATACGCAGTATTTT
D: -
J: TRBJ2-3
V: TRBV19
size: -

CDR3: CASSSAGLGSQVRSYNEQFF
DNA: TGTGCCAGTAGTAGCGCAGGACTGGGTTCCCAAGTGAGGTCCTACAATGAGCAGTTCTTC
D: -
J: TRBJ2-1
V: TRBV19
size: -

CDR3: CASSGSGGNTEAFF
DNA: TGCGCCAGCAGCGGATCAGGGGGGAACACTGAAGCTTTCTTT
D: TRBD1
J: TRBJ1-1
V: TRBV5-1
size: -

CDR3: CASSQYPGLAGDNEQFF
DNA: TGCGCCAGCAGCCAGTATCCGGGACTAGCGGGAGATAATGAGCAGTTCTTC
D: TRBD2
J: TRBJ2-1
V: TRBV4-1
size: -

CDR3: CASSLFVGVGGGTQYF
DNA: TGTGCCAGCAGCTTGTTTGTTGGGGTTGGGGGGGGAACCCAGTACTTC
D: TRBD2
J: TRBJ2-5
V: TRBV5-4
size: -

CDR3: CASSPPGPSPHNEQFF
DNA: TGTGCCAGCTCACCCCCCGGGCCCTCACCCCACAATGAGCAGTTCTTC
D: -
J: TRBJ2-1
V: TRBV18
size: -

CDR3: CASRRDRGDYEQYF
DNA: TGTGCCAGCAGGCGGGACAGGGGGGACTACGAGCAGTACTTC
D: TRBD1
J: TRBJ2-7
V: TRBV5-4
size: -

CDR3: CASSLLRGGDTQYF
DNA: TGTGCCAGCAGCTTACTTAGGGGGGGAGATACGCAGTATTTT
D: -
J: TRBJ2-3
V: TRBV7-2
size: few

CDR3: CATKEGMDSPLHF
DNA: TGTGCCACCAAAGAGGGAATGGATTCACCCCTCCACTTT
D: -
J: TRBJ1-6
V: TRBV5-4
size: -

CDR3: CASRGGGSNEKLFF
DNA: TGTGCCAGCAGGGGCGGAGGGTCGAATGAAAAACTGTTTTTT
D: -
J: TRBJ1-4
V: TRBV6-5
size: -